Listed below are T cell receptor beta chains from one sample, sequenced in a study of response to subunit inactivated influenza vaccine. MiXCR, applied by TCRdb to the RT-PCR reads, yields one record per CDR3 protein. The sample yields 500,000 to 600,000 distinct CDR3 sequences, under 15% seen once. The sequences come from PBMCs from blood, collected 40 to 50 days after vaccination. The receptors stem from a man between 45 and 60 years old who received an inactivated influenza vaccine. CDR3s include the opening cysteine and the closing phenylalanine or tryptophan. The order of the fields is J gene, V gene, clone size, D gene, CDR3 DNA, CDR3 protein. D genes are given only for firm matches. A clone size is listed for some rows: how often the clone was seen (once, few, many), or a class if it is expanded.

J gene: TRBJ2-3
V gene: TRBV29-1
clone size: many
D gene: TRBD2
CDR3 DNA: TGCAGCGTGACGCGTAGTAGCGGGAGGGCCCAAGATACGCAGTATTTT
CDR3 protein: CSVTRSSGRAQDTQYF

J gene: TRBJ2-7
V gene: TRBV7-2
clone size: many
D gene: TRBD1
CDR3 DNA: TGTGCCAGCAGTTTAGCTGGGACAGGGAACTACGAGCAGTACTTC
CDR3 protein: CASSLAGTGNYEQYF

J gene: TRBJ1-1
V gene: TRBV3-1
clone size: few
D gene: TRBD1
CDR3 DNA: TGTGCCAGCAGCCAACGGGGACAGGGGAACACTGAAGCTTTCTTT
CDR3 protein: CASSQRGQGNTEAFF

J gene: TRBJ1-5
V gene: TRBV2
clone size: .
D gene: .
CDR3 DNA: TGTGCCAGCAGTGTTATTGCTCATCAGCCCCAGCATTTT
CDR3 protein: CASSVIAHQPQHF

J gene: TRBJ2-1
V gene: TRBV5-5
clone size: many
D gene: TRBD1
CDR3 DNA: TGTGCCAGCAGCTTGCTGGACAGGGGGCTTTGGAATGAGCAGTTCTTC
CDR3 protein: CASSLLDRGLWNEQFF

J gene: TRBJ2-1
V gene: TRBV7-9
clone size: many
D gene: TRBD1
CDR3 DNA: TGTGCCAGCCACAGGGGCCAACTACCGACCTACAATGAGCAGTTCTTC
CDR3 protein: CASHRGQLPTYNEQFF

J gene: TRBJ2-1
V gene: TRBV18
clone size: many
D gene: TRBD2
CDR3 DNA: TGTGCCAGCTCACCACCGATTTCCGAGCGGGAGGAAGGGGAGCAGTTCTTC
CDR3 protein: CASSPPISEREEGEQFF

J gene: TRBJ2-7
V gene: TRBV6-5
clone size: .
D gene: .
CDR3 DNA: TGTGCCAGCAGTCCCTTTGCGGGGGAGCAGTACTTC
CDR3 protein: CASSPFAGEQYF

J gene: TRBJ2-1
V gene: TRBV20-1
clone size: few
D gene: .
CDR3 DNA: TGCAGTGCTAGAGGACGGGCGGGGAACTACAATGAGCAGTTCTTC
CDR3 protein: CSARGRAGNYNEQFF

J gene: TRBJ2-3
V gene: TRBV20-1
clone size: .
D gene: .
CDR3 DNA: TGCAGTGCTCAATCAGTCTACAGAAGCACAGATACGCAGTATTTT
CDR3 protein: CSAQSVYRSTDTQYF

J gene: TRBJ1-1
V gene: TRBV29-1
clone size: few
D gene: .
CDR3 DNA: TGCAGCGTCTCCCGGGGCATGAACACTGAAGCTTTCTTT
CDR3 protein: CSVSRGMNTEAFF

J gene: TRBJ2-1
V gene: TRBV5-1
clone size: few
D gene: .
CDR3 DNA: TGCGCCAGCAGCACCGGACAGACCTCCTACAATGAGCAGTTCTTC
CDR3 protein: CASSTGQTSYNEQFF

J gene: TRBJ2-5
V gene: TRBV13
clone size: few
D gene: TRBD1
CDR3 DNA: TGTGCCAGCAGCGCGGACAGGGGAGAGACCCAGTACTTC
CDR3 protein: CASSADRGETQYF